This T cell receptor beta chain was sequenced during a study of T-cell reconstitution after alpha-beta-depleted transplantation in children. This CDR3 has 15 amino acids. Germline V gene data show CDR1 as SEHNR and CDR2 as FQNEAQ (reference sequence). Deletions cut 6 bases from V and 8 bases from J, with 20 bases between. It was with unique molecular identifiers that the TCRbeta library was prepared. TCRdb processed the PCR reads anew with MiXCR; each CDR3 protein has one entry. The profile shows some 500,000 distinct CDR3 sequences, around 17% of them singletons. This chain uses TRBV7-9 with TRBJ2-1; no firm D call. The source material was PBMCs from the stem cell graft donor, sampled from the stem cell graft. This TCR derives from a human donor who donated a stem cell graft to a child with acute lymphoblastic leukemia. As DNA, the CDR3 is TGTGCCAGCAGGTTCGGCGTAGGGATTAGGGATGAGCAGTTCTTC. Its translation is CASRFGVGIRDEQFF.